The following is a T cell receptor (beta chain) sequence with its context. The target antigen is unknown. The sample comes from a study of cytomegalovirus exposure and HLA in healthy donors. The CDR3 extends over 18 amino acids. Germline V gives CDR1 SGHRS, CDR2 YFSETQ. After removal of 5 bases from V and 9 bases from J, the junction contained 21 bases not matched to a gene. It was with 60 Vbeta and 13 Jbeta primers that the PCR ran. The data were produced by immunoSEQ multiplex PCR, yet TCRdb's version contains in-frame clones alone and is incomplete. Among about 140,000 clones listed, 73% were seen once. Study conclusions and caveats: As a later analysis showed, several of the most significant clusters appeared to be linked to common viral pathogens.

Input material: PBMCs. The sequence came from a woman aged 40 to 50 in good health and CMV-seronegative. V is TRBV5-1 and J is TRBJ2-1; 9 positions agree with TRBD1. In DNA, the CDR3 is TGCGCCAGCAGGCCCGGGACAGGGCGCTTTTCTAACCCCCGTGAGCAGTTCTTC. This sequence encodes CASRPGTGRFSNPREQFF. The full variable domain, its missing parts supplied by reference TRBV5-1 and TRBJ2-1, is KAGVTQTPRYLIKTRGQQVTLSCSPISGHRSVSWYQQTPGQGLQFLFEYFSETQRNKGNFPGRFSGRQFSNSRSEMNVSTLELGDSALYLCASRPGTGRFSNPREQFFGPGTRLTVL.